These 32 T cell receptor beta chains were all obtained from the same sample, sequenced in a study of human T cells and chemical hapten exposure (dated by TCRdb to the early 2020s). Library construction relied on RACE. Sequencing instrument: NextSeq 500. TCRdb itself trimmed the public reads at Q25 with fastp, ran MiXCR and retained productive beta chains. Here each entry gathers all rows of one CDR3 protein and keeps the most common genes and DNA. Within this sample are tens of thousands of distinct CDR3 sequences, with over 9% of them counted one time only. 6.8% of the sample is taken by the ten largest. This sample's time point label indicates: patch test 2, 6 weeks after DPC sensitization. The treatment or condition label here, explained by the study, means: therapeutic diphenylcyclopropenone sensitization with weekly scalp DPC. The sequenced sample was whole blood, obtained in connection with sensitization to the hapten diphenylcyclopropenone (DPC). Receptor source: a woman between 45 and 60 years old with alopecia areata. Some clones in this sample may be carry-over from other donors' samples.

The CDR3 nucleotides are TGTGCCAGCAGCCCCTACTTCCACAGGGGATCTTACGAGCAGTACTTC. Translating gives CASSPYFHRGSYEQYF. The chain carries TRBV2 and TRBJ2-7, with TRBD1 identical over 7 bases. The junction had 15 bases not matched to a gene; V was cut back by 6 bases and J by 4 bases. The CDR3 sequence is 16 residues long. CDR1 and CDR2 from the germline V gene are SNHLY and FYNNEI.

This clonotype came up many times. V is TRBV7-2 and J is TRBJ1-1, with TRBD1 matching 7 bases. V dropped 5 bases and J dropped 0; count of bases not matched to a gene: 6. This CDR3 has 15 residues. The germline CDR1 and CDR2 sequences are SGHTA and FQGNSA. CDR3 loop: CASSPQGSLNTEAFF. In DNA form, the CDR3 reads TGTGCCAGCAGCCCACAGGGGAGTCTGAACACTGAAGCTTTCTTT.

This clonotype was seen more than once but under ten times. The chain is built from TRBV9 and TRBJ2-7; no clear D. The V gene lost 0 bases and the J gene lost 2 bases, with 12 bases spanning the gap. Germline values: CDR1 SGDLS, CDR2 YYNGEE. The CDR3 runs 15 residues. The CDR3 region is CASSVGWSSAYEQYF. The CDR3 region has the DNA TGTGCCAGCAGCGTAGGGTGGTCTTCGGCCTACGAGCAGTACTTC.

The gene calls are TRBV27 and TRBJ1-1, with D unclear. V lost 5 bases and J lost 8, with 18 bases in between. The CDR3 is 14 amino acids. The germline V gene encodes CDR1 MNHEY and CDR2 SMNVEV (reference sequence). In DNA, the CDR3 is TGTGCCAGCAGTGAGGGCAGGCGAACACTCGAAGCTTTCTTT. As protein: CASSEGRRTLEAFF.

This rearrangement joins TRBV11-2 to TRBJ2-3; D is possibly TRBD2 (6 bases). Trimming took 1 base from V and 5 from J, leaving 16 bases between them. CDR1 and CDR2 (germline): SGHAT, FQNNGV. The CDR3 has 16 residues. The CDR3 DNA reads TGTGCCAGCAGCTTAGGGGTGACTAGTTCGCAAGATACGCAGTATTTT. Protein: CASSLGVTSSQDTQYF.

The sample holds many counts of this clonotype. This sequence joins TRBV3-1 and TRBJ2-6, with D uncertain. CDR1 and CDR2 (germline): LGHDT, YNNKEL (reference sequence). This CDR3 spans 14 amino acids. Trimming took off 4 bases at V and 0 bases at J, with 4 bases between the two ends. This chain's CDR3 is CASSPFSGANVLTF. For the CDR3, the DNA is TGTGCCAGCAGCCCGTTCTCTGGGGCCAACGTCCTGACTTTC.

In its sample, this clonotype was seen many times. V is TRBV29-1 and J is TRBJ2-3, with 12 bases matching TRBD2. This CDR3 spans 15 amino acids. V lost 5 bases and J lost 4; bases outside the gene matches: 7. Germline V gene sequence: CDR1 SQVTM, CDR2 ANQGSEA. For the CDR3, the DNA is TGCAGCGTTCGGACTAGCGGGATGCTCTCAGATACGCAGTATTTT. This encodes CSVRTSGMLSDTQYF.

This clonotype was recorded many times. Compared with germline, one end of the junction differs, possibly owing to a read error. This rearrangement joins TRBV6-1 to TRBJ2-5, with D possibly TRBD2 on 5 matching bases. Germline lookup yields CDR1 MNHNS and CDR2 SASEGT. The CDR3 has 12 residues. The CDR3 is CASSEAGPFGNF. DNA for the CDR3: TGTGCCAGCAGTGAAGCGGGCCCGTTCGGGAACTTC.

In this sample, this clonotype turned up many times. This chain links TRBV6-5 with TRBJ1-1, with a weak D call TRBD1 (6 bases). The CDR3 has 13 amino acids. V lost 2 bases and J 4 bases, leaving 8 bases between the germline ends. Germline values: CDR1 MNHEY, CDR2 SVGAGI. The CDR3 sequence: CASSYAQGTEAFF. In DNA form, the CDR3 reads TGTGCCAGCAGTTACGCACAGGGCACTGAAGCTTTCTTT.

This clonotype appeared many times. This sequence joins TRBV20-1 and TRBJ2-1, with 7 bases lining up with TRBD2. The V gene's germline CDR1 is DFQATT and CDR2 SNEGSKA (reference sequence). V was pared by 5 bases and J by 5 bases, with 6 bases of the junction left unmatched. This CDR3 comprises 13 residues. The CDR3: CSAPQRGNNEQFF. Written as DNA, the CDR3 is TGCAGTGCTCCCCAGCGGGGCAACAATGAGCAGTTCTTC.

In its sample, this clonotype ranks as medium-sized. This sequence joins TRBV11-1 and TRBJ2-7, with 13 bases identical to TRBD2. This CDR3 spans 18 amino acids. The germline gives CDR1 SGHAT, CDR2 FQDESV (reference sequence). The J segment lost 2 bases and the V segment lost 5 bases, leaving 12 bases of the junction unmatched. CDR3 protein: CASSPPAGTSGATYEQYF. CDR3 DNA: TGTGCCAGCAGCCCTCCGGCCGGGACTAGCGGGGCAACCTACGAGCAGTACTTC.

This clonotype was counted between two and nine times. J is TRBJ1-1 and V is TRBV5-1, with TRBD1 as a possible D gene (5 bases). The length of the CDR3 is 13 residues. Trimming cost V 4 bases and J 7 bases, with 14 bases left between them. Germline CDR1 is SGHRS and CDR2 is YFSETQ. CDR3 region: CASSTGAQLEAFF. The CDR3 region has the DNA TGCGCCAGCAGCACCGGGGCCCAACTTGAAGCTTTCTTT.

This clonotype was picked up many times. The CDR3 is CASSEYGWTSLQFF. The CDR3 DNA is TGTGCCAGCAGTGAATATGGATGGACTAGCCTACAGTTCTTC. The chain links TRBV25-1 to TRBJ2-1; 8 bases align to TRBD2. The V gene's germline CDR1 is MGHDK and CDR2 SYGVNS. After removal of 0 bases from V and 13 bases from J, the junction contained 8 bases not matched to a gene. This CDR3 region has 14 residues.

This clonotype came up a few times. The chain recombines TRBV7-8 with TRBJ2-1; weak D call: TRBD1 (5 bases). Germline V gene lookup returns CDR1 SGHVS and CDR2 FQNEAQ. V shed 4 bases and J shed 6 bases, with 13 bases lying between them. The length of the CDR3 is 14 residues. CDR3 nucleotide sequence: TGTGCCAGCAGCTCCGAGACAGTAGCCAATGAGCAGTTCTTC. It codes for CASSSETVANEQFF. Full variable domain (rest looked up from reference TRBV7-8 and TRBJ2-1): GAGVSQSPRYKVAKRGQDVALRCDPISGHVSLFWYQQALGQGPEFLTYFQNEAQLDKSGLPSDRFFAERPEGSVSTLKIQRTQQEDSAVYLCASSSETVANEQFFGPGTRLTVL.

This clonotype showed up many times. The rearrangement links TRBV6-1 to TRBJ1-2, with 9 bases lining up with TRBD1. The CDR3 runs to 15 residues. The germline CDR1 and CDR2 sequences are MNHNS and SASEGT. The ends lost 5 bases at V and 3 bases at J; junction bases unmatched: 7. CDR3 sequence reads: CASSYLGQGDYGYTF. Written as DNA, the CDR3 is TGTGCCAGCAGTTACCTGGGACAGGGAGACTATGGCTACACCTTC.

The chain has TRBV28 and TRBJ2-1; D call uncertain. V lost 2 bases to trimming and J lost 6 bases, with 2 bases between them. The germline V gene has CDR1 MDHEN and CDR2 SYDVKM. The CDR3 runs to 11 residues. CDR3 loop: CASSLSNEQFF. DNA for the CDR3: TGTGCCAGCAGTTTAAGCAATGAGCAGTTCTTC.

The genes are TRBV5-1 and TRBJ1-1, with TRBD1 matching over 9 bases. Germline-derived CDR1 and CDR2 are SGHRS and YFSETQ. The CDR3 totals 20 residues. J lost 0 bases, V lost 4 bases, and 19 bases had no gene match. CDR3 bases: TGCGCCAGCAGCCCGGGACAGGGTTCGGCAGGGCGTCGGGTGAACACTGAAGCTTTCTTT. Its translation is CASSPGQGSAGRRVNTEAFF.

This sequence joins TRBV4-2 and TRBJ1-6; D gene ambiguous. This CDR3 is built from 13 residues. V was clipped by 3 bases and J by 10 bases, with 10 bases between them. Per the germline V gene, CDR1 is LGHNA and CDR2 is YNFKEQ. The CDR3 DNA reads as TGTGCCAGCAGCCAGCAAGGTCGATCACCCCTCCACTTT. Protein product: CASSQQGRSPLHF.

On this clonotype itself: The junction shows a germline mismatch at one end, possibly a read error. The chain links TRBV11-3 to TRBJ2-2; 10 bases are shared with TRBD2. This CDR3 comprises 16 residues. Germline V CDR1 and CDR2: SGHNT, YENEEA. The chain's CDR3 is CASSTSGTQNIGELFF. The CDR3, as DNA: TGTGCCAGCAGCACTAGCGGGACCCAGAACATCGGGGAGCTGTTTTTT.

J is TRBJ1-4 and V is TRBV21-1. TRBV21-1 is reported as a pseudogene. There are 14 residues in the CDR3. DNA for the CDR3: TGTGCCAGCAGCAAATCACAGTTTAATGAAAAACTGTTTTTT. Residues: CASSKSQFNEKLFF.

This sequence joins TRBV28 and TRBJ2-3, with 9 bases lining up with TRBD1. The CDR3 loop spans 13 amino acids. V dropped 8 bases and J dropped 5; count of bases not matched to a gene: 5. Germline CDR1 is MDHEN and CDR2 is SYDVKM. The CDR3 DNA sequence: TGTGCCAGCCGAGGACAGGGGAGAGATACGCAGTATTTT. Protein: CASRGQGRDTQYF.

This clonotype was counted between two and nine times. The genes are TRBV11-2 and TRBJ2-7; 10 bases map to TRBD2. This CDR3 contains 15 residues. With 5 bases clipped from V and 3 bases from J, the junction kept 7 bases outside the gene matches. Looked up from germline, CDR1 is SGHAT and CDR2 is FQNNGV. CDR3 residues: CASSKQTSGNYEQYF. Here the CDR3 DNA reads TGTGCCAGCAGCAAACAAACTAGCGGGAACTACGAGCAGTACTTC.

J is TRBJ2-3 and V is TRBV5-4, with D maybe TRBD2 (6 bases). Germline assignment: CDR1 SGHNT and CDR2 YYREEE (reference sequence). V was clipped by 4 bases and J by 0 bases, with 12 bases between them. The CDR3 totals 15 residues. The CDR3 nucleotides read TGTGCCAGCAGCCTGGGGGGATCTAGCACAGATACGCAGTATTTT. Residues: CASSLGGSSTDTQYF.

On this clonotype: This clone may be a read error of a much larger clone one base away. The chain links TRBV6-6 to TRBJ2-4; D unclear. This CDR3 is 12 amino acids long. The V gene's germline CDR1 is MNHNY and CDR2 SVGAGI (reference sequence). V lost 8 bases and J 9 bases, leaving 14 bases between the germline ends. The CDR3 reads CASAEPHLIQYF. The CDR3 nucleotides read TGTGCCAGCGCGGAGCCGCACCTCATTCAGTACTTC.

The chain couples TRBV11-3 to TRBJ2-7, with 13 bases matching TRBD2. Looked up from germline, CDR1 is SGHNT and CDR2 is YENEEA. Trimming took 6 bases from V and 1 from J; bases not matched to a gene: 12. The CDR3 spans 18 residues. CDR3 in DNA: TGTGCCAGCAGGTATCCCCCCGGGACTAGCGGGATGTCCTACGAGCAGTACTTC. It encodes CASRYPPGTSGMSYEQYF.

The gene calls are TRBV7-9 and TRBJ1-1, with no clear D. Germline V lookup: CDR1 SEHNR, CDR2 FQNEAQ (reference sequence). V lost 0 bases and J 1 base, leaving 6 bases between the germline ends. The CDR3 is made up of 14 amino acids. The CDR3 here is CASSLAPANTEAFF. As DNA, the CDR3 is TGTGCCAGCAGCTTAGCGCCAGCGAACACTGAAGCTTTCTTT.

This clonotype was picked up many times. The chain uses TRBV7-6 and TRBJ2-2; 10 nucleotides align to TRBD2. Germline CDR1 SGHVS, CDR2 FNYEAQ. CDR3 size: 16 residues. Germline trimming cut 4 bases from V and 2 bases from J; bases unmatched to any gene: 4. The CDR3 here is CASSSRTSGNTGELFF. The CDR3, as DNA: TGTGCCAGCAGCTCCAGGACTAGCGGCAACACCGGGGAGCTGTTTTTT.

This clonotype occurred many times. This rearrangement joins TRBV3-1 to TRBJ2-2; D is undetermined. V was cut by 3 bases and J by 4 bases, with 9 bases left in between. Germline values: CDR1 LGHDT, CDR2 YNNKEL (reference sequence). The CDR3 contains 14 residues. CDR3 protein: CASSHRSGTGELFF. Written as DNA, the CDR3 is TGTGCCAGCAGCCATAGGAGTGGCACCGGGGAGCTGTTTTTT.

There are a few counts of this clonotype. J is TRBJ1-2 and V is TRBV6-1, with 7 nucleotides matching TRBD1. This CDR3 has 15 amino acids. Trimming at V came to 6 bases and at J to 7 bases, leaving 14 bases not matched to a gene. Per germline, CDR1 MNHNS and CDR2 SASEGT. The CDR3 nucleotides read TGTGCCAGCAGCGATATCGACAGGGCCATCGGTGGCTACACCTTC. Amino acid sequence: CASSDIDRAIGGYTF.

In this sample, this clonotype turned up many times. The chain links TRBV12-3 or TRBV12-4 to TRBJ1-2; D gene ambiguous. The CDR3 totals 13 residues. V was clipped by 2 bases and J by 4 bases, with 8 bases between them. In nucleotides, the CDR3 is TGTGCCAGCAGTTTATCCGGGGTCTATGGCTACACCTTC. It is translated as CASSLSGVYGYTF.

This clonotype was detected many times. J is TRBJ2-7 and V is TRBV6-2 or TRBV6-3; 10 bases map to TRBD2. This CDR3 contains 14 residues. Germline trimming cut 10 bases from V and 4 bases from J; bases unmatched to any gene: 10. CDR1 and CDR2 from the germline V gene are MNHEY and SVGEGT. CDR3 sequence: CATHRAGGRYEQYF. For the CDR3, the DNA is TGTGCCACCCATCGAGCGGGAGGGCGATACGAGCAGTACTTC.

Ten or more counts support this clonotype. The CDR3 coding sequence is TGTGCCAGCAGCAAGACACAGGGGTTTGTTGAAGCTTTCTTT. Its translation: CASSKTQGFVEAFF. The chain employs TRBV13 and TRBJ1-1; 7 bases are shared with TRBD1. Germline CDR1 reads PRHDT; CDR2 reads FYEKMQ (reference sequence). V lost 5 bases, J lost 7 bases, and 10 bases stayed unmatched. The CDR3 runs to 14 residues. Looking up the rest from reference TRBV13 and TRBJ1-1 gives the full variable domain: AAGVIQSPRHLIKEKRETATLKCYPIPRHDTVYWYQQGPGQDPQFLISFYEKMQSDKGSIPDRFSAQQFSDYHSELNMSSLELGDSALYFCASSKTQGFVEAFFGQGTRLTVV.